This T cell receptor beta chain comes out of a study of shared clonotypes between healthy human individuals. Every immunoSEQ plate was one replicate of a subset's evenly spread DNA. Repertoires were generated with immunoSEQ multiplex PCR, while TCRdb's copy carries only in-frame clones and drops some. The repertoire includes some 1.4 million clones, around 97% of them detected once, and approximately 1.1% sits in the top ten. Germline V gene data show CDR1 as SGHRS and CDR2 as YFSETQ. The length of the CDR3 is 16 residues. V was shortened by 6 bases and J by 0 bases, with 17 bases between the two germline ends.

Source material: naive CD4+ T cells sorted from blood. The subset here: CD45RA+ positively selected. This receptor was identified in a man aged 25 to 40 in good health. The chain recombines TRBV5-1 with TRBJ2-3; TRBD2 might be the D (6 bases). The DNA of the CDR3 is TGCGCCAGCAACAGCTTTTTACTAGCTAGCACAGATACGCAGTATTTT. This encodes CASNSFLLASTDTQYF.